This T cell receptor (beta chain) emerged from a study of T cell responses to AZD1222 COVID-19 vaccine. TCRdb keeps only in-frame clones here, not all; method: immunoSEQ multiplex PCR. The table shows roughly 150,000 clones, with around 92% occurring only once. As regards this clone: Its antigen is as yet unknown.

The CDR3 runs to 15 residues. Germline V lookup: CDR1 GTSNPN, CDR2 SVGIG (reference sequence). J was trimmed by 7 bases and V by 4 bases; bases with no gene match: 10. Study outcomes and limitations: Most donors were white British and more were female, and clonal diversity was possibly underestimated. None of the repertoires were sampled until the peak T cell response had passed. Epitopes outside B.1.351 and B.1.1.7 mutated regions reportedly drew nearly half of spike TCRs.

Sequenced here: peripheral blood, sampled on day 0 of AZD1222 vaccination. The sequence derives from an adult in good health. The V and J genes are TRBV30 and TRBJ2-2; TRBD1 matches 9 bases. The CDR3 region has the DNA TGTGCCTGGACTGTCGAACAGGGGGCTATCGGGGAGCTGTTTTTT. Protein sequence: CAWTVEQGAIGELFF.